Each of the 32 T cell receptor beta chains below was sequenced from the same sample in a study of blood T cells in healthy people across ages. Combining a sample-barcoded 5' primer with a J-beta primer mix, a second PCR ran for about 7 to 12 cycles. TCRdb ran MiXCR on the 5' RACE reads and lists one entry per CDR3 protein. The sample has about 1.6 million distinct CDR3 sequences; about 31% are singletons. The sequencing sample was made of blood. The receptors stem from a woman aged 30 to 39 in good health.

The rearrangement links TRBV9 to TRBJ2-3; tentative D call: TRBD1 (6 bases). Trimming took off 2 bases at V and 6 bases at J, with 13 bases between the two ends. Germline V CDR1 and CDR2: SGDLS, YYNGEE. The length of the CDR3 is 14 residues. The CDR3 spells CASSVGRGLDTQYF. The CDR3 DNA reads as TGTGCCAGCAGCGTCGGCAGGGGCCTGGATACGCAGTATTTT.

In its sample, this clonotype was seen once. The chain carries TRBV7-6 and TRBJ2-7; TRBD2 is a possible D gene (6 bases). Germline loops: CDR1 SGHVS, CDR2 FNYEAQ. V lost 5 bases to trimming and J lost 5 bases, with 22 bases between them. This CDR3 is 16 amino acids long. CDR3 sequence reads: CASSPDIGSGPDEQYF. The CDR3 nucleotides read TGTGCCAGCAGCCCCGATATCGGGAGTGGTCCCGACGAGCAGTACTTC.

This clonotype was seen only a few times. V and J are TRBV6-1 and TRBJ2-7; D not certain. The V end lost 2 bases, the J end lost 3 bases, and 14 bases lay between the germline ends. Germline V lookup: CDR1 MNHNS, CDR2 SASEGT. The CDR3 has 15 residues. The CDR3 reads CASSERPTEDYEQYF. In nucleotides, the CDR3 is TGTGCCAGCAGTGAAAGGCCTACCGAGGACTACGAGCAGTACTTC.

The chain carries TRBV20-1 and TRBJ2-5; 8 bases match TRBD1. The CDR3 runs 15 residues. Germline V gene data show CDR1 as DFQATT and CDR2 as SNEGSKA (reference sequence). The V gene end was trimmed by 1 base and the J gene end by 3 bases; junction bases not matched to a gene: 7. The DNA for the CDR3 is TGCAGTGCTAGAGCAGGGGGCAGGAAGAAAGAGACCCAGTACTTC. It is translated as CSARAGGRKKETQYF.

J is TRBJ2-1 and V is TRBV5-1, with 7 nucleotides matching TRBD1. With 4 bases clipped from V and 10 bases from J, the junction kept 17 bases outside the gene matches. CDR3 length equals 16 residues. Germline lookup yields CDR1 SGHRS and CDR2 YFSETQ. This CDR3 reads CASSLGGVGSSYEQFF. In nucleotides, the CDR3 is TGCGCCAGCAGCCTAGGGGGCGTGGGGTCCTCCTACGAGCAGTTCTTC. Full variable domain (rest looked up from reference TRBV5-1 and TRBJ2-1): KAGVTQTPRYLIKTRGQQVTLSCSPISGHRSVSWYQQTPGQGLQFLFEYFSETQRNKGNFPGRFSGRQFSNSRSEMNVSTLELGDSALYLCASSLGGVGSSYEQFFGPGTRLTVL.

This clonotype was counted only a few times. The chain has TRBV10-2 and TRBJ1-4; D is uncertain. CDR1 WSHSY and CDR2 SAAADI come from the germline V gene. Trimming shortened V by 0 bases and J by 5 bases, and 7 bases separated the two germline ends. The CDR3 covers 14 residues. The CDR3 DNA sequence: TGCGCCAGCAGTGAGTCAGGAGGGAATGAAAAACTGTTTTTT. Residues: CASSESGGNEKLFF.

This clonotype appeared a few times. The genes are TRBV18 and TRBJ2-7, with D uncertain. The germline V gene has CDR1 KGHSH and CDR2 LQKENI. V was trimmed by 6 bases and J by 3 bases, leaving 15 bases between them. This CDR3 is built from 14 residues. The CDR3 spells CASSQDGYNYEQYF. For the CDR3, the DNA is TGTGCCAGCTCGCAAGATGGATACAACTACGAGCAGTACTTC.

The V and J genes are TRBV12-3 or TRBV12-4 and TRBJ2-7; 14 positions agree with TRBD2. Trimming took 7 bases from V and 5 from J; bases not matched to a gene: 4. The CDR3 contains 14 residues. Written as DNA, the CDR3 is TGTGCCAGCACCTGGACTAGCGGGGGGCACGAGCAGTACTTC. It yields the protein CASTWTSGGHEQYF.

This clonotype was counted between two and nine times. The chain has TRBV3-1 and TRBJ2-1; TRBD2 aligns across 7 bases. CDR3 length: 17 residues. The germline CDR1 and CDR2 sequences are LGHDT and YNNKEL (reference sequence). The V segment lost 3 bases and the J segment 2 bases; nucleotides outside the gene matches: 10. CDR3 DNA sequence: TGTGCCAGCAGCCATCGCCCCGGGACTACGACCTACAATGAGCAGTTCTTC. Its translation is CASSHRPGTTTYNEQFF.

This clonotype was seen only a few times. The rearrangement links TRBV24-1 to TRBJ2-3; 7 nucleotides line up with TRBD1. J gave up 7 bases and V 4 bases, and 10 bases lay outside the gene matches. Germline V lookup: CDR1 KGHDR, CDR2 SFDVKD. The CDR3 extends over 15 amino acids. CDR3 bases: TGTGCCACCAGTGAGCGACAGGGTACGCGGAATACGCAGTATTTT. Amino acid sequence: CATSERQGTRNTQYF.

In this sample, this clonotype turned up a few times. V and J are TRBV5-5 and TRBJ1-1; D is ambiguous. The germline V and J ends were trimmed by 4 bases and 5 bases, with 12 bases remaining between them. This CDR3 comprises 13 residues. Germline CDR1 SGHKS, CDR2 YYEKEE (reference sequence). The CDR3 DNA is TGTGCCAGCAGCCCGTGGGTCAGAACTGAAGCTTTCTTT. This encodes CASSPWVRTEAFF.

The V call is TRBV21-1, the J call TRBJ2-7; TRBD2, the D gene given by the table, was not confirmed from the DNA. TRBV21-1 is deemed a pseudogene. This CDR3 comprises 12 residues. CDR3: CASRASEHEQYF. The CDR3 DNA is TGTGCCAGCAGAGCCTCCGAACACGAGCAGTACTTC.

This chain connects TRBV6-1 to TRBJ1-5, with D hard to call. Germline V gene data show CDR1 as MNHNS and CDR2 as SASEGT. V gave up 5 bases and J gave up 6 bases, with 8 bases separating them. There are 12 residues in the CDR3. The CDR3 region is CASSPLVQPQHF. CDR3 DNA: TGTGCCAGCAGTCCTTTGGTTCAGCCCCAGCATTTT.

This clonotype was counted only a few times. The V gene is TRBV5-1, the J gene TRBJ1-2; unclear D gene. The CDR3 is 14 amino acids. CDR1 is SGHRS, CDR2 YFSETQ, per germline. The germline V and J ends were trimmed by 2 bases and 4 bases, with 12 bases remaining between them. CDR3 sequence (DNA): TGCGCCAGCAGCTTTGGGCGGGTGGTCTATGGCTACACCTTC. This sequence encodes CASSFGRVVYGYTF.

The table lists this clonotype with many counts. This chain joins TRBV7-2 and TRBJ2-3; no reliable D call. V was clipped by 2 bases and J by 0 bases, with 9 bases between them. Germline CDR1 reads SGHTA; CDR2 reads FQGNSA. The CDR3 runs 15 residues. CDR3 sequence (DNA): TGTGCCAGCAGCTTAATACTTTCTAGCACAGATACGCAGTATTTT. It specifies CASSLILSSTDTQYF.

The rearrangement uses TRBV5-1 and TRBJ2-2; TRBD1 agrees at 8 bases. The CDR3 length is 15 residues. Germline lookup yields CDR1 SGHRS and CDR2 YFSETQ. The V and J ends lost 7 bases and 3 bases, in that order; junction bases with no gene match: 8. CDR3 bases: TGCGCCAGCGGTGCAGGGGGCGCGGACACCGGGGAGCTGTTTTTT. Encoded protein: CASGAGGADTGELFF.

This clonotype was observed a handful of times. The chain recombines TRBV27 with TRBJ2-3; 10 nucleotides match TRBD2. J lost 7 bases, V lost 5 bases, and 6 bases had no gene match. The CDR3 covers 14 residues. Per the germline V gene, CDR1 is MNHEY and CDR2 is SMNVEV (reference sequence). In DNA form, the CDR3 reads TGTGCCAGCAGTCAGACTAGCGGGCAAAATACGCAGTATTTT. Encoded protein: CASSQTSGQNTQYF.

The genes are TRBV27 and TRBJ2-1; 8 positions match TRBD2. The CDR3 loop spans 16 amino acids. The germline CDR1 and CDR2 sequences are MNHEY and SMNVEV (reference sequence). Trimming took 6 bases from V and 7 from J; bases not matched to a gene: 14. CDR3 loop: CASRPRLAGGRNEQFF. As DNA, the CDR3 is TGTGCCAGCAGGCCAAGACTGGCGGGGGGTAGGAATGAGCAGTTCTTC.

This clonotype came up a few times. The chain uses TRBV6-1 and TRBJ2-1; TRBD2 matches at 13 bases. Germline V CDR1 and CDR2: MNHNS, SASEGT. V was clipped by 2 bases and J by 0 bases; unmatched bases: 10. The CDR3 contains 20 residues. CDR3: CASSEMKTSGGPGSYNEQFF. CDR3 in DNA: TGTGCCAGCAGTGAAATGAAGACTAGCGGGGGGCCGGGCTCCTACAATGAGCAGTTCTTC.

This chain links TRBV9 with TRBJ2-3; 12 nucleotides align to TRBD2. V gave up 4 bases and J gave up 6 bases; unmatched junction bases: 15. CDR3 length: 18 residues. Germline V gives CDR1 SGDLS, CDR2 YYNGEE. CDR3 coding DNA: TGTGCCAGCAGCCTTAACCCTCACCTAGCGGGGGGGGTCGATACGCAGTATTTT. This codes for CASSLNPHLAGGVDTQYF.

The rearrangement joins TRBV4-1 to TRBJ2-7, with 10 bases identical to TRBD2. V was pared by 0 bases and J by 0 bases, with 11 bases of the junction left unmatched. From germline, CDR1 is MGHRA and CDR2 YSYEKL. The CDR3 is made up of 19 amino acids. CDR3 loop: CASSQDPAGGLLSSYEQYF. CDR3 in DNA: TGCGCCAGCAGCCAAGATCCAGCGGGAGGGCTCCTTAGCTCCTACGAGCAGTACTTC.

This clonotype was observed a few times. The V call is TRBV9, the J call TRBJ2-3; D may be TRBD1 (5 bases). The CDR3 runs 15 residues. V was trimmed by 0 bases and J by 2 bases, leaving 10 bases between them. The germline V gene has CDR1 SGDLS and CDR2 YYNGEE. The CDR3 nucleotides are TGTGCCAGCAGCGTAGGACAGTCCCCCACAGATACGCAGTATTTT. This codes for CASSVGQSPTDTQYF.

This CDR3 reads CASRPLAGVEDEQFF. The CDR3 bases are TGCGCCAGCAGGCCACTAGCGGGAGTGGAGGATGAGCAGTTCTTC. The J gene is TRBJ2-1, the V gene TRBV5-1; 11 bases map to TRBD2. This CDR3 comprises 15 residues. V trimming: 5 bases; J trimming: 8 bases; junction bases outside the gene matches: 9. Germline CDR1 reads SGHRS; CDR2 reads YFSETQ. The full variable domain, rest sourced from reference TRBV5-1 and TRBJ2-1, is KAGVTQTPRYLIKTRGQQVTLSCSPISGHRSVSWYQQTPGQGLQFLFEYFSETQRNKGNFPGRFSGRQFSNSRSEMNVSTLELGDSALYLCASRPLAGVEDEQFFGPGTRLTVL.

The V gene is TRBV11-2, the J gene TRBJ1-2; D is unclear. The CDR3 sequence is 14 residues long. Germline values: CDR1 SGHAT, CDR2 FQNNGV. The V end lost 1 base, the J end lost 3 bases, and 9 bases lay between the germline ends. The DNA for the CDR3 is TGTGCCAGCAGCTTAGGGCCGGAGTACTATGGCTACACCTTC. The encoded protein is CASSLGPEYYGYTF.

This clonotype came up a few times. The chain links TRBV6-1 to TRBJ1-2; perhaps TRBD1 as D (5 bases). Trimming shortened V by 7 bases and J by 7 bases, and 19 bases separated the two germline ends. The CDR3 runs 14 residues. Germline values: CDR1 MNHNS, CDR2 SASEGT. CDR3 sequence: CASIGTYTGSGYTF. The CDR3 DNA follows: TGTGCCAGCATTGGGACCTATACGGGGAGTGGCTACACCTTC.

This clonotype was seen a few times. A junction end diverges from the germline sequence, so it may reflect a read error. The V gene is TRBV2, the J gene TRBJ2-5; perhaps TRBD1 as D (5 bases). The J call is uncertain, as TRBJ2-7 better fits the DNA end. Germline values: CDR1 SNHLY, CDR2 FYNNEI. The CDR3 runs 14 residues. The chain's CDR3 is CAGRHRPTYYEQYF. The CDR3 nucleotides read TGTGCCGGCAGGCACAGGCCCACCTACTACGAGCAGTACTTC.

CDR3 nucleotides: TGTGCCAGCAGCTTAGCCAGGACCTTAGATACGCAGTATTTT. Translation gives CASSLARTLDTQYF. The rearrangement joins TRBV7-9 to TRBJ2-3; D gene unclear. Trimming left V 0 bases short and J 5 bases short, with 9 bases between. The CDR3 has 14 residues. In germline, CDR1 is SEHNR, CDR2 FQNEAQ (reference sequence). Full variable domain (remainder filled in from reference TRBV7-9 and TRBJ2-3): DTGVSQNPRHKITKRGQNVTFRCDPISEHNRLYWYRQTLGQGPEFLTYFQNEAQLEKSRLLSDRFSAERPKGSFSTLEIQRTEQGDSAMYLCASSLARTLDTQYFGPGTRLTVL.

The chain couples TRBV2 to TRBJ2-1, with 7 bases lining up with TRBD2. CDR1 is SNHLY and CDR2 is FYNNEI in the germline V gene. The V segment lost 10 bases and the J segment 6 bases; nucleotides outside the gene matches: 9. This CDR3 has 13 residues. The CDR3 reads CATRAGVGNEQFF. The CDR3 nucleotides are TGTGCCACCAGGGCGGGAGTAGGCAATGAGCAGTTCTTC.

There are a few counts of this clonotype. The chain has TRBV20-1 and TRBJ1-4; 7 positions agree with TRBD1. Germline values: CDR1 DFQATT, CDR2 SNEGSKA (reference sequence). J gave up 6 bases and V 5 bases, and 6 bases lay outside the gene matches. The CDR3 runs to 13 residues. The CDR3 coding sequence is TGCAGTGCTCCCCGACAGGGTCATGAAAAACTGTTTTTT. Translated: CSAPRQGHEKLFF.

The J gene is TRBJ1-2, the V gene TRBV11-2; D possibly corresponds to TRBD1 (6 bases). V shed 6 bases and J shed 8 bases, with 25 bases lying between them. Germline lookup yields CDR1 SGHAT and CDR2 FQNNGV. The CDR3 runs to 16 residues. The CDR3 is CASRSLQGTFGRGYTF. In nucleotides, the CDR3 is TGTGCCAGCAGGTCCCTACAGGGCACCTTCGGACGGGGCTACACCTTC.

The chain employs TRBV19 and TRBJ2-1, with D unresolved. Trimming took off 9 bases at V and 3 bases at J, with 15 bases between the two ends. CDR1 is LNHDA and CDR2 is SQIVND in the germline V gene (reference sequence). This CDR3 is 14 amino acids long. Here the CDR3 reads CASSPYSYYNEQFF. The CDR3 region has the DNA TGTGCCAGCTCCCCCTACAGCTACTACAATGAGCAGTTCTTC.

V usage is TRBV29-1 and J usage is TRBJ1-2, with 9 bases fitting TRBD1. The CDR3 is made up of 13 amino acids. Germline V gene lookup returns CDR1 SQVTM and CDR2 ANQGSEA. The J segment lost 6 bases and the V segment lost 8 bases, leaving 10 bases of the junction unmatched. The DNA of the CDR3 is TGCAGCTTTCGACAGGGGGGTTTCGATGGCTACACCTTC. Translating it yields CSFRQGGFDGYTF.